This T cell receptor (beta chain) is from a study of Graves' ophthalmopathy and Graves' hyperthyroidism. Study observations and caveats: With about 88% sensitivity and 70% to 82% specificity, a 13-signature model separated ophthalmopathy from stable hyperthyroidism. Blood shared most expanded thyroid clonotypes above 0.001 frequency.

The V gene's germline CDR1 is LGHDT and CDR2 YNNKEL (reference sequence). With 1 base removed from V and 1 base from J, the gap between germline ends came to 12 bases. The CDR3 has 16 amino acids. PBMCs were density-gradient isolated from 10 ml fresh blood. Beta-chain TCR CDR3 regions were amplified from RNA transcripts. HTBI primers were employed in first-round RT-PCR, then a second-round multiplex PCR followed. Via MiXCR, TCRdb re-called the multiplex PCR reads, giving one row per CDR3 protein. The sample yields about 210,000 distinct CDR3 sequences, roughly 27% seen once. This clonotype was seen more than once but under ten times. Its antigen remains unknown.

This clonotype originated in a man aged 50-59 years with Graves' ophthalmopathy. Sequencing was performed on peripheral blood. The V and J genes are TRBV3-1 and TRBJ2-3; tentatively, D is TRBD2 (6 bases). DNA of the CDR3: TGTGCCAGCAGCCAAGTGGATAGCGGTCGCACAGATACGCAGTATTTT. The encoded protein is CASSQVDSGRTDTQYF.